The 20 T cell receptor beta chains reported below all come from one sample, sequenced in a study of early T cells in non-severe SARS-CoV-2 infection. Each CDR3 protein gets one entry after TCRdb re-called the 5' RACE reads with MiXCR. The sample lists more than 40,000 distinct CDR3 sequences; nearly 7.5% were seen once. Sequencing used whole blood. All receptors derive from an adult who was a healthcare worker with PCR-confirmed SARS-CoV-2 infection or an uninfected control (not recorded which).

This clonotype was seen a few times. CDR3: CASSLGALLNQPQHF. CDR3 nucleotides: TGTGCCAGTAGCCTGGGAGCCCTGTTAAATCAGCCCCAGCATTTT. This chain connects TRBV19 to TRBJ1-5; no clear D gene. Germline CDR1 is LNHDA and CDR2 is SQIVND (reference sequence). Trimming took 6 bases from V and 4 from J, leaving 16 bases between them. This CDR3 is 15 amino acids long.

This rearrangement joins TRBV4-1 to TRBJ1-3, with 9 bases identical to TRBD1. This CDR3 has 15 residues. V trimming: 2 bases; J trimming: 3 bases; junction bases outside the gene matches: 2. CDR1 is MGHRA, CDR2 YSYEKL, per germline. The CDR3 is CASSQSGQGGNTIYF. In DNA, the CDR3 is TGCGCCAGCAGCCAATCGGGACAGGGTGGAAACACCATATATTTT.

This clonotype has more than one count but fewer than ten. The chain carries TRBV20-1 and TRBJ1-4, with 12 bases aligning to TRBD1. V dropped 6 bases and J dropped 3; count of bases not matched to a gene: 5. The CDR3 is made up of 15 amino acids. Germline values: CDR1 DFQATT, CDR2 SNEGSKA (reference sequence). This CDR3 reads CSAMGQGAANEKLFF. In nucleotides, the CDR3 is TGCAGTGCGATGGGACAGGGGGCAGCTAATGAAAAACTGTTTTTT.

The V and J genes are TRBV6-1 and TRBJ2-4; D unclear. Trimming cost V 6 bases and J 7 bases, with 13 bases left between them. The CDR3 sequence is 13 residues long. Germline V gives CDR1 MNHNS, CDR2 SASEGT. The DNA of the CDR3 is TGTGCCAGCAGGGTTAGTGTGGATAACATTCAGTACTTC. Its protein is CASRVSVDNIQYF.

At least ten counts were recorded for this clonotype. The chain combines TRBV2 with TRBJ2-1; D unresolved. The CDR3 contains 11 residues. Germline loops: CDR1 SNHLY, CDR2 FYNNEI. V gave up 5 bases and J gave up 8 bases, with 7 bases separating them. Written as DNA, the CDR3 is TGTGCCAGCAGTACCAACCATGAGCAGTTCTTC. It yields the protein CASSTNHEQFF.

This clonotype was recorded many times. The chain combines TRBV28 with TRBJ2-7; D call uncertain. Deletions cut 4 bases from V and 3 bases from J, with 7 bases between. The germline gives CDR1 MDHEN, CDR2 SYDVKM. The CDR3 runs 12 residues. The CDR3: CASSYLNYEQYF. CDR3 nucleotide sequence: TGTGCCAGCAGTTATCTAAACTACGAGCAGTACTTC.

This clonotype was picked up many times. CDR3 sequence reads: CASSFDRGGTDTQYF. DNA of the CDR3: TGTGCCAGCAGTTTCGACAGGGGAGGCACAGATACGCAGTATTTT. The chain employs TRBV6-5 and TRBJ2-3, with TRBD1 matching over 8 bases. CDR3 length: 15 residues. Trimming cost V 4 bases and J 1 base; bases outside gene matches: 4. Germline-derived CDR1 and CDR2 are MNHEY and SVGAGI.

At least ten counts were recorded for this clonotype. V and J are TRBV7-9 and TRBJ1-2, with a possible D match to TRBD1 (6 bases). CDR3 length equals 17 residues. Trimming removed 5 bases at V and 7 bases at J, with 26 bases between. Germline V gene sequence: CDR1 SEHNR, CDR2 FQNEAQ (reference sequence). The CDR3 protein is CASSQGPTGQASVGYTF. In DNA, the CDR3 is TGTGCCAGCAGCCAGGGGCCAACAGGCCAGGCGTCGGTTGGCTACACCTTC.

This clonotype was counted ten times or more. This chain uses TRBV2 with TRBJ2-2, with TRBD1 matching 8 bases. Looked up from germline, CDR1 is SNHLY and CDR2 is FYNNEI. This CDR3 spans 14 amino acids. J gave up 3 bases and V 9 bases, and 6 bases lay outside the gene matches. The CDR3 protein is CASTRGHDTGELFF. Here the CDR3 DNA reads TGTGCCAGTACCAGGGGGCACGACACCGGGGAGCTGTTTTTT.

This clonotype was counted ten times or more. The rearrangement links TRBV7-2 to TRBJ2-1; 8 nucleotides agree with TRBD2. The CDR3 extends over 13 amino acids. Germline assignment: CDR1 SGHTA and CDR2 FQGNSA. The J segment lost 10 bases and the V segment lost 3 bases, leaving 5 bases of the junction unmatched. The chain's CDR3 is CASSFLQRGEQFF. The CDR3, as DNA: TGTGCCAGCAGCTTTTTACAGCGGGGGGAGCAGTTCTTC.

The rearrangement uses TRBV27 and TRBJ2-3; a weak D match, TRBD1 (6 bases). V was cut by 4 bases and J by 0 bases, with 14 bases left in between. The CDR3 is 16 residues long. In germline, CDR1 is MNHEY, CDR2 SMNVEV (reference sequence). DNA of the CDR3: TGTGCCAGCAGTTCTCCCCACCAGGGGAGCACAGATACGCAGTATTTT. This sequence encodes CASSSPHQGSTDTQYF.

This clonotype was detected ten times or more. This chain links TRBV14 with TRBJ2-7; TRBD1 agrees at 8 bases. J was trimmed by 5 bases and V by 2 bases; bases with no gene match: 8. The CDR3 extends over 15 amino acids. Germline V lookup: CDR1 SGHDN, CDR2 FVKESK. The CDR3 region has the DNA TGTGCCAGCAGCCAACCCGGGACAGGAAAGAACGAGCAGTACTTC. Its protein is CASSQPGTGKNEQYF.

The chain has TRBV7-9 and TRBJ1-4, with D perhaps matching TRBD1 (5 bases). This CDR3 region has 18 residues. Trimming left V 5 bases short and J 5 bases short, with 24 bases between. Germline loops: CDR1 SEHNR, CDR2 FQNEAQ (reference sequence). CDR3 sequence reads: CASSPGGTDSLLNEKLFF. In DNA, the CDR3 is TGTGCCAGCAGCCCCGGCGGGACGGATTCTCTTTTAAATGAAAAACTGTTTTTT.

This clonotype has more than one count but fewer than ten. The genes are TRBV4-1 and TRBJ1-2; possibly TRBD1 for D (6 bases). Per the germline V gene, CDR1 is MGHRA and CDR2 is YSYEKL. The CDR3 length is 15 residues. V lost 0 bases to trimming and J lost 4 bases, with 12 bases between them. In DNA form, the CDR3 reads TGCGCCAGCAGCCAAGAATCAGACAGGCCCTATGGCTACACCTTC. Protein sequence: CASSQESDRPYGYTF.

The genes are TRBV4-2 and TRBJ1-6; weak D call: TRBD1 (6 bases). CDR3 length equals 14 residues. Deletions cut 4 bases from V and 7 bases from J, with 11 bases between. Germline V gene data show CDR1 as LGHNA and CDR2 as YNFKEQ. CDR3 amino acids: CASSLQGTNSPLHF. Written as DNA, the CDR3 is TGTGCCAGCAGCCTACAGGGAACGAATTCACCCCTCCACTTT.

Ten or more counts support this clonotype. CDR3 protein: CASSRDRQETQYF. CDR3 DNA: TGTGCCAGCAGCAGAGACAGACAAGAGACCCAGTACTTC. The gene calls are TRBV28 and TRBJ2-5; maybe TRBD1 (5 bases). The germline CDR1 and CDR2 sequences are MDHEN and SYDVKM. Trimming left V 6 bases short and J 2 bases short, with 10 bases between. The CDR3 is 13 residues long. Full variable domain (outside the CDR3, taken from reference TRBV28 and TRBJ2-5): DVKVTQSSRYLVKRTGEKVFLECVQDMDHENMFWYRQDPGLGLRLIYFSYDVKMKEKGDIPEGYSVSREKKERFSLILESASTNQTSMYLCASSRDRQETQYFGPGTRLLVL.

In this sample, this clonotype turned up a few times. The chain uses TRBV20-1 and TRBJ2-2; D possibly corresponds to TRBD1 (5 bases). Germline-derived CDR1 and CDR2 are DFQATT and SNEGSKA (reference sequence). The CDR3 has 15 amino acids. The germline V and J ends were trimmed by 0 bases and 5 bases, with 13 bases remaining between them. The CDR3 reads CSARDQGTLTGELFF. The CDR3 nucleotides read TGCAGTGCTAGAGACCAGGGAACGTTAACCGGGGAGCTGTTTTTT.

This clonotype was found a few times. This chain joins TRBV4-3 and TRBJ2-7; D is possibly TRBD1 or TRBD2 (6 bases each). Looked up from germline, CDR1 is LGHNA and CDR2 is YSLEER. V was trimmed by 5 bases and J by 0 bases, leaving 11 bases between them. This CDR3 is 14 amino acids long. For the CDR3, the DNA is TGCGCCAGCAGCAGGGGGGCCAACTCCTACGAGCAGTACTTC. It encodes CASSRGANSYEQYF.

This clonotype has ten or more counts. CDR3 nucleotides: TGTGCCAGCAGCTTAGACTTAAGCAGCGCAAGGGCTTTCTTT. Residues: CASSLDLSSARAFF. The genes are TRBV7-9 and TRBJ1-1; D unresolved. The CDR3 totals 14 residues. Germline V gives CDR1 SEHNR, CDR2 FQNEAQ (reference sequence). V lost 1 base and J lost 11, with 17 bases in between.

This clonotype has ten or more counts. The J gene is TRBJ1-2, the V gene TRBV29-1, with a tentative D call TRBD1 (6 bases). Germline lookup yields CDR1 SQVTM and CDR2 ANQGSEA. The germline V and J ends were trimmed by 1 base and 6 bases, with 18 bases remaining between them. This CDR3 region has 15 residues. CDR3 coding DNA: TGCAGCGTTGAAGCTCTTCAGGGGAACGAGGATGGCTACACCTTC. Amino acid sequence: CSVEALQGNEDGYTF.